These T cell receptor beta chains were read from a single sample in a study of brain T cells in children with intractable seizures. Sequenced by immunoSEQ multiplex PCR; TCRdb stores in-frame clones only, minus some. The sample lists roughly 80,000 clones, under 95% seen once, with around 22% in the top ten. This sample comprised peripheral blood, obtained at surgery. The source of these receptors is a girl aged 2-15 years with Rasmussen encephalitis and intractable seizures. Both conserved end residues are part of each CDR3. D genes are given only for firm matches. Size values are once, few and many counts, or a class for expanded clones, and some rows have none.

TGTGCCAGCAGTTTATACAGGGAGAATTCACCCCTCCACTTT	CASSLYRENSPLHF	TRBJ1-6	TRBV27	.	.
TGCGCCAGCAGTGATGGACCTCTTTCCTACGAGCAGTACTTC	CASSDGPLSYEQYF	TRBJ2-7	TRBV10-1	.	.
TGTGCCAGCAGCCCTGGGAGCGGGAGATCTTTCACCGGGGAGCTGTTTTTT	CASSPGSGRSFTGELFF	TRBJ2-2	TRBV9	TRBD2	.
TGCGCCAGCAGCTTGGGGGGACAGGTGCCGGTGGGCAATCAGCCCCAGCATTTT	CASSLGGQVPVGNQPQHF	TRBJ1-5	TRBV5-1	TRBD1	.
TGCAGCGTTCGGAGGGGCCGGGACAATGAGCAGTTCTTC	CSVRRGRDNEQFF	TRBJ2-1	TRBV29-1	.	.
TGTGCCAGCTCACCGAGAGGCGTCAGCTCTGGAAACACCATATATTTT	CASSPRGVSSGNTIYF	TRBJ1-3	TRBV18	.	.
TGTGCCAGCAGTTTGGGGAGGGGTTCATGGAATTCACCCCTCCACTTT	CASSLGRGSWNSPLHF	TRBJ1-6	TRBV27	.	.
TGTGCCAGCAGCGAGACCGGGACAATTATGAAGACCCAGTACTTC	CASSETGTIMKTQYF	TRBJ2-5	TRBV28	.	.
TGTGCCAGCAGCCAAGGACGGTTTAATGAAAAACTGTTTTTT	CASSQGRFNEKLFF	TRBJ1-4	TRBV7-2	.	once
TGTGCCAGCAGCTTAGGGACGGTAAGAACAGAAGCTTTCTTT	CASSLGTVRTEAFF	TRBJ1-1	TRBV11-2	.	.
TGTGCCAGCAGCTTCTTGACCGGGACAGGCAACTATGGCTACACCTTC	CASSFLTGTGNYGYTF	TRBJ1-2	TRBV11-3	TRBD1	.
TGTGCCAGCTCACCAAAGCCTAGCGGGGGGGCCTCTCCGTTCTTC	CASSPKPSGGASPFF	TRBJ2-1	TRBV18	TRBD2	.
TGCGCCAGCAGCTACTCCCTGGAAGCGGGTCGCGGCTACACCTTC	CASSYSLEAGRGYTF	TRBJ1-2	TRBV4-1	.	.
TGTGCCAGCATTGGAGCAGCGGGAGGGGGGTTCGGCTACGAGCAGTACTTC	CASIGAAGGGFGYEQYF	TRBJ2-7	TRBV6-1	TRBD2	.
TGTGCCAGCAGCCTCATGGGACAGTTACCCTACGAGCAGTACTTC	CASSLMGQLPYEQYF	TRBJ2-7	TRBV11-3	TRBD1	.
TGCGCCAGCAGCCAAGTGGGCAACAATGAGCAGTTCTTC	CASSQVGNNEQFF	TRBJ2-1	TRBV4-1	.	.
TGTGCCAGCTCACCCTACACAGATACGCAGTATTTT	CASSPYTDTQYF	TRBJ2-3	TRBV18	.	once
TGTGCCAGCAGCGGTCTAAGGATGGAAGTCAATGAGCAGTTCTTC	CASSGLRMEVNEQFF	TRBJ2-1	TRBV5-6	.	.
TGTGCCTGGAGTCGACAGAATTCACCCCTCCACTTT	CAWSRQNSPLHF	TRBJ1-6	TRBV30	.	.
TGTGCCAGCAGTTTACAGACAGGGGCCTACGAGCAGTACTTC	CASSLQTGAYEQYF	TRBJ2-7	TRBV27	TRBD1	.